Each of the 20 T cell receptor beta chains below was sequenced from the same sample in a study of identical twins. Via MiXCR, TCRdb re-called the 5' RACE reads, giving one row per CDR3 protein. Of about 1.7 million distinct CDR3 sequences detected, around 33% appear once; the ten largest clones hold 0.25% to 0.3%. Sequencing input: cord blood. These TCRs come from a newborn girl in good health.

The V and J genes are TRBV20-1 and TRBJ2-7; 8 bases fit TRBD2. V shed 0 bases, J shed 5 bases, and the junction held 9 bases outside the gene matches. Per germline, CDR1 DFQATT and CDR2 SNEGSKA (reference sequence). This CDR3 has 15 amino acids. As DNA, the CDR3 is TGCAGTGCTAGAGAGGCCGGGACTAGTCCCCACGAGCAGTACTTC. The encoded protein is CSAREAGTSPHEQYF.

This clonotype was seen a few times. This sequence joins TRBV7-2 and TRBJ2-4; 9 bases are a match to TRBD1. J was trimmed by 7 bases and V by 3 bases; bases with no gene match: 7. The CDR3 length is 15 residues. Germline V gene data show CDR1 as SGHTA and CDR2 as FQGNSA. The CDR3 DNA reads TGTGCCAGCAGCTTGGAACAGGGGGCCTCGAACATTCAGTACTTC. This sequence encodes CASSLEQGASNIQYF.

The V and J genes are TRBV29-1 and TRBJ2-3; 10 bases fit TRBD2. CDR1 SQVTM and CDR2 ANQGSEA come from the germline V gene. This CDR3 comprises 16 residues. Trimming removed 0 bases from V and 3 bases from J; junction bases left unmatched: 6. The CDR3 loop reads CSVEDRNSGRTDTQYF. As DNA, the CDR3 is TGCAGCGTTGAAGATCGGAATAGCGGGAGGACAGATACGCAGTATTTT.

The J gene is TRBJ1-6, the V gene TRBV7-8; tentatively, D is TRBD1 (5 bases). CDR3 length: 16 amino acids. The V and J ends lost 1 base and 4 bases respectively, with 11 bases between them. CDR1 is SGHVS and CDR2 is FQNEAQ in the germline V gene. DNA for the CDR3: TGTGCCAGCAGCTTAGGGAGCAGGGTTTATAATTCACCCCTCCACTTT. Protein product: CASSLGSRVYNSPLHF.

The chain links TRBV12-3 or TRBV12-4 to TRBJ2-4; 7 nucleotides align to TRBD2. The trim removed 3 bases at V and 1 base at J, leaving 15 bases unmatched. This CDR3 spans 19 amino acids. The CDR3 protein is CASSFLPPTSEYAKNIQYF. Written as DNA, the CDR3 is TGTGCCAGCAGTTTCCTCCCCCCAACTAGCGAATACGCCAAAAACATTCAGTACTTC.

The sample holds a few counts of this clonotype. This sequence joins TRBV5-1 and TRBJ2-4; 8 bases fit TRBD2. The CDR3 is made up of 14 amino acids. V was clipped by 4 bases and J by 8 bases; unmatched bases: 8. Germline CDR1 is SGHRS and CDR2 is YFSETQ. This CDR3 reads CASSAAAAGDIQYF. DNA for the CDR3: TGCGCCAGCAGCGCGGCAGCAGCGGGAGACATTCAGTACTTC.

The V and J genes are TRBV15 and TRBJ2-7; D call uncertain. This CDR3 has 11 residues. Trimming took 3 bases from V and 10 from J, leaving 10 bases between them. Per germline, CDR1 LNHNV and CDR2 YYDKDF (reference sequence). CDR3 DNA: TGTGCCACCAGCAGTCGATTAACCCAGTACTTC. As protein: CATSSRLTQYF.

This clonotype has just a few counts. The chain carries TRBV7-2 and TRBJ1-4, with a tentative D call TRBD1 (5 bases). Trimming removed 5 bases at V and 5 bases at J, with 15 bases between. From germline, CDR1 is SGHTA and CDR2 FQGNSA. CDR3 length: 15 residues. In DNA form, the CDR3 reads TGTGCCAGCAGCCCCCGGTCGGGGGGGAATGAAAAACTGTTTTTT. Encoded protein: CASSPRSGGNEKLFF.

The V call is TRBV9, the J call TRBJ2-1, with 16 bases aligning to TRBD2. J lost 12 bases, V lost 4 bases, and 13 bases had no gene match. CDR3 size: 17 residues. The V gene's germline CDR1 is SGDLS and CDR2 YYNGEE. This CDR3 reads CASSIPYPGLAGGRQFF. DNA for the CDR3: TGTGCCAGCAGCATCCCCTATCCGGGACTAGCGGGAGGGAGGCAGTTCTTC.

The V call is TRBV18, the J call TRBJ1-1; possible D gene TRBD1, 5 bases. CDR1 is KGHSH, CDR2 LQKENI, per germline. The CDR3 loop spans 14 amino acids. Trimming stripped 6 bases from V and 2 bases from J, with 13 bases between. The CDR3 sequence: CASSIYDRNTEAFF. The CDR3 DNA reads as TGTGCCAGCTCCATATATGACAGAAACACTGAAGCTTTCTTT.

Details on this clonotype: It may be a read error: a sequence one base away is much more abundant. The chain is built from TRBV27 and TRBJ2-7; D remains unclear. CDR3 length equals 13 residues. Germline-derived CDR1 and CDR2 are MNHEY and SMNVEV (reference sequence). The ends were cut back, 7 bases at V and 2 bases at J, with 12 bases in the middle. Written as DNA, the CDR3 is TGTGCCAGCATTTTTGCCAGCCCCTACGAGCAGTACTTC. It encodes CASIFASPYEQYF.

CDR3 region: CASSSRRENTEAFF. CDR3 sequence (DNA): TGTGCCAGCAGTTCCCGACGGGAGAACACTGAAGCTTTCTTT. V is TRBV12-3 or TRBV12-4 and J is TRBJ1-1; D unclear. The CDR3 has 14 residues. The germline V and J ends were trimmed by 4 bases and 1 base, with 10 bases remaining between them.

This clonotype was detected a few times. The CDR3 protein is CASSGSDNEQFF. The DNA for the CDR3 is TGTGCCAGCAGTGGTTCGGACAATGAGCAGTTCTTC. This chain uses TRBV7-9 with TRBJ2-1; no definite D call. In germline, CDR1 is SEHNR, CDR2 FQNEAQ (reference sequence). The length of the CDR3 is 12 residues. The germline V and J ends were trimmed by 6 bases and 5 bases, with 8 bases remaining between them.

This chain connects TRBV3-1 to TRBJ2-2; 8 bases map to TRBD1. This CDR3 is built from 13 residues. Per germline, CDR1 LGHDT and CDR2 YNNKEL (reference sequence). Germline trimming cut 8 bases from V and 8 bases from J; bases unmatched to any gene: 7. The chain's CDR3 is CASRRQGKGELFF. Here the CDR3 DNA reads TGTGCCAGCCGGAGACAGGGGAAGGGGGAGCTGTTTTTT.

In nucleotides, the CDR3 is TGTGCCACACGATCGGGGGGTTTTTCCTACAATGAGCAGTTCTTC. This codes for CATRSGGFSYNEQFF. The V gene is TRBV28, the J gene TRBJ2-1, with 7 bases fitting TRBD2. The CDR3 is made up of 15 amino acids. Losses at the gene ends were 10 bases for V and 1 base for J; bases not matched to a gene: 10. The germline V gene has CDR1 MDHEN and CDR2 SYDVKM.

CDR3 region: CASSQGGRGRGTEAFF. In nucleotides, the CDR3 is TGCGCCAGCAGCCAAGGAGGCAGGGGGCGCGGAACTGAAGCTTTCTTT. The chain combines TRBV4-1 with TRBJ1-1, with 8 bases fitting TRBD1. The germline gives CDR1 MGHRA, CDR2 YSYEKL. This CDR3 contains 16 residues. Trimming at V came to 1 base and at J to 5 bases, leaving 9 bases not matched to a gene.

The chain recombines TRBV7-2 with TRBJ2-5; 8 nucleotides line up with TRBD2. V gave up 2 bases and J gave up 11 bases; unmatched junction bases: 22. Germline V gives CDR1 SGHTA, CDR2 FQGNSA. The CDR3 runs to 18 residues. CDR3: CASSLRGPAGVGSNEQYF. As DNA, the CDR3 is TGTGCCAGCAGCTTAAGAGGTCCAGCGGGAGTAGGAAGCAATGAGCAGTACTTC.

Note on this clonotype: A clone one base away is much larger, so this may be a read error. This sequence joins TRBV12-3 or TRBV12-4 and TRBJ2-5, with no clear D. Gene TRBJ2-7 matches the end of the DNA better, so the J call may be wrong. The CDR3 spans 13 residues. DNA for the CDR3: TGTGTCAGCAGCCTGCGCAAATCCTACGAGCAGTACTTC. Translation: CVSSLRKSYEQYF.

The chain has TRBV29-1 and TRBJ2-7; 13 positions agree with TRBD2. In germline, CDR1 is SQVTM, CDR2 ANQGSEA. This CDR3 comprises 14 residues. J was trimmed by 4 bases and V by 5 bases; bases with no gene match: 5. CDR3 sequence: CSVLTSGGAYEQYF. CDR3 nucleotides: TGCAGCGTTCTAACTAGCGGGGGGGCTTACGAGCAGTACTTC.

A few counts support this clonotype. This chain links TRBV5-1 with TRBJ1-2; D ambiguous. Germline CDR1 and CDR2: SGHRS and YFSETQ. Trimming removed 5 bases at V and 0 bases at J, with 11 bases between. This CDR3 contains 14 residues. CDR3 in amino acids: CASRYAGTNYGYTF. Here the CDR3 DNA reads TGCGCCAGCAGGTATGCTGGGACTAACTATGGCTACACCTTC.